Below, one T cell receptor beta chain is given with its context. The protocol was immunoSEQ multiplex PCR, while the TCRdb copy is restricted to in-frame clones and leaves out a portion. The data hold approximately 650,000 clones, with just under 97% observed a single time. This sample was taken from a study of shared clonotypes between healthy human individuals. Selected positively for CCR7 and CD45RO-negative, naive CD8 cells excluded terminally differentiated effector memory CD45RA+ cells. Germline CDR1 reads SQVTM; CDR2 reads ANQGSEA. The CDR3 covers 11 residues. V lost 2 bases to trimming and J lost 8 bases, with 7 bases between them.

Source material: naive CD8+ T cells sorted from blood. This TCR was sampled from a woman under 40 in good health. The chain recombines TRBV29-1 with TRBJ2-1; no firm D call. As DNA, the CDR3 is TGCAGCGTTGAACCCGACGATGAGCAGTTCTTC. Its protein product is CSVEPDDEQFF.